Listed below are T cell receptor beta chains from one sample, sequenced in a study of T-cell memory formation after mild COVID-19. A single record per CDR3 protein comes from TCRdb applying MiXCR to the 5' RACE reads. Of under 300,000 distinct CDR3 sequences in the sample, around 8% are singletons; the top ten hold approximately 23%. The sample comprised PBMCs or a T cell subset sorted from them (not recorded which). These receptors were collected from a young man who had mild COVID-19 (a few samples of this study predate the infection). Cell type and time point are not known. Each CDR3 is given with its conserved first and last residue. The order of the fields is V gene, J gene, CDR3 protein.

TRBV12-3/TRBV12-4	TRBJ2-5	CASTQRGPQETQYF
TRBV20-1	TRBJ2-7	CSARDRAGGGHEQYF
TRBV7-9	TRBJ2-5	CASSRLGRKTQYF
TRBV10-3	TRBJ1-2	CAISGASQAKPGQGFYGYTF
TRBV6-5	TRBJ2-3	CASSYLGLGGDTQYF
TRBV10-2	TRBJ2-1	CASSESRGRQFF
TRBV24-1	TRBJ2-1	CATSDSSSYNEQFF
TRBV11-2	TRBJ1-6	CASSLEYNSPLHF
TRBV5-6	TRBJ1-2	CASNLLGVAYGYTF
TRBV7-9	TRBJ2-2	CAIDRGRNTGELFF
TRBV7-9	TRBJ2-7	CATQEDSAEYEQYF
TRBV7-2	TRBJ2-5	CASSLGKTYRTSLQETQYF
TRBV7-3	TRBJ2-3	CASSLNVGDTQYF
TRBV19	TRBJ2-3	CASRAVGADTQYF
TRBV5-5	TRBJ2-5	CASSPGGILKETQYF
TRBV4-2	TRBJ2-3	CASSQGTSGGADTQYF
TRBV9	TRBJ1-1	CASSYEGHQNTEAFF
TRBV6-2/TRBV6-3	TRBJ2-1	CASTLDSLYNEQFF
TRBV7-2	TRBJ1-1	CASSLDPVMNTEAFF
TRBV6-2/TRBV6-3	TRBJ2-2	CASRGTVTPGELFF
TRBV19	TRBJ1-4	CASSSGTNAVGEKLFF
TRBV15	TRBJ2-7	CATSRDRASYEQYF
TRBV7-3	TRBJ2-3	CASSGDNTDTQYF
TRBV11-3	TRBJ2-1	CASSIGTARDEQFF
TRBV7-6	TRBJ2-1	CASSPWTSGANDEQFF
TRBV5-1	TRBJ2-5	CASSLGQSQETQYF
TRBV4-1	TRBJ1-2	CASSRAGQSLVHGYTF
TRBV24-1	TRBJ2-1	CATSDPPSGYNEQFF
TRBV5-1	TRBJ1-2	CASTRMWPNNYGYTF
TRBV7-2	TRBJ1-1	CASIDQPGTEAFF
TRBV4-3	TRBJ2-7	CASSQAQGGSYEQYF
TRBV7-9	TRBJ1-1	CASSRGDSAAFF
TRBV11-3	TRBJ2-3	CASSLAPGSGGRQYF
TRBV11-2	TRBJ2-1	CASSPYPGGPGDEQFF
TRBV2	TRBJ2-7	CASSRTSAIYEQYF
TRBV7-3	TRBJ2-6	CASSPEGSGANVLTF
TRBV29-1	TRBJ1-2	CSVGPGEENYGYTF
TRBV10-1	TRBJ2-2	CASRPGGVNTGELFF
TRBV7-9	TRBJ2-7	CASSSNYEQYF